This T cell receptor beta chain emerged from a study of control samples from healthy donors and cancer patients. Libraries were prepared by immunoSEQ multiplex PCR; TCRdb keeps only in-frame clonotypes and omits some of them. The data show 150,000 to 200,000 clones, with 80% to 95% seen just once and 1.4% to 1.5% held by the top ten. The trim removed 0 bases at V and 7 bases at J, leaving 5 bases unmatched. Per the germline V gene, CDR1 is SGHNT and CDR2 is YYREEE (reference sequence). CDR3 length: 15 residues. This receptor was obtained from a man aged 18 to 30 in good health. The sequenced sample consisted of blood. The chain is built from TRBV5-4 and TRBJ2-1; 9 positions match TRBD2. CDR3 sequence: CASSLGRGGPNEQFF. In nucleotides, the CDR3 is TGTGCCAGCAGCTTGGGGCGGGGGGGCCCAAATGAGCAGTTCTTC.